The 27 T cell receptor beta chains below all came from one sample that was sequenced in a study of cytomegalovirus exposure and HLA in healthy donors. The study ran its PCR with 60 Vbeta and 13 Jbeta primers. Repertoires were generated with immunoSEQ multiplex PCR, while TCRdb's copy carries only in-frame clones and drops some. The sample carries 100,000 to 150,000 clones, roughly a tenth recorded once. Sequences were obtained from PBMCs. The receptors stem from a woman aged 18-29 years in good health and CMV-seropositive.

This clone occurred a few times. The chain employs TRBV13 and TRBJ1-2; unclear D gene. The V and J ends lost 0 bases and 1 base respectively, with 9 bases between them. Germline CDR1 is PRHDT and CDR2 is FYEKMQ (reference sequence). CDR3 size: 15 residues. The CDR3 DNA reads TGTGCCAGCAGCTTAGGCAACAGATATAACTATGGCTACACCTTC. Amino acid sequence: CASSLGNRYNYGYTF.

The V and J genes are TRBV6-5 and TRBJ2-7; 11 positions agree with TRBD1. The CDR3 loop spans 14 amino acids. V lost 6 bases to trimming and J lost 6 bases; unmatched junction nucleotides: 7. Germline CDR1 and CDR2: MNHEY and SVGAGI. CDR3 coding DNA: TGTGCCAGCAGCCGCCCGGGACAGGGGGTCGAGCAGTACTTC. Protein: CASSRPGQGVEQYF.

In its sample, this clone was seen a few times. The V gene is TRBV11-3, the J gene TRBJ2-7, with D unclear. Deletions cut 2 bases from V and 2 bases from J, with 7 bases between. This CDR3 spans 13 amino acids. Germline V lookup: CDR1 SGHNT, CDR2 YENEEA. In DNA form, the CDR3 reads TGTGCCAGCAGCTTAATCGAGACCTACGAGCAGTACTTC. Its protein is CASSLIETYEQYF.

This sequence joins TRBV6-5 and TRBJ1-1; 10 bases are shared with TRBD1. The CDR3 length is 15 residues. The germline V gene encodes CDR1 MNHEY and CDR2 SVGAGI. With 8 bases clipped from V and 5 bases from J, the junction kept 11 bases outside the gene matches. The CDR3 loop reads CASLRGGQGRTEAFF. DNA for the CDR3: TGTGCCAGCTTAAGGGGGGGACAGGGGAGGACTGAAGCTTTCTTT.

The V and J genes are TRBV5-6 and TRBJ1-2; D is unclear. Germline assignment: CDR1 SGHDT and CDR2 YYEEEE. V gave up 1 base and J gave up 7 bases, with 17 bases separating them. The CDR3 length is 15 residues. DNA of the CDR3: TGTGCCAGCAGCTTGTTGGGCAGTTCAATTGGTGGCTACACCTTC. Protein: CASSLLGSSIGGYTF.

This clone turned up a few times. The chain is built from TRBV2 and TRBJ2-7; D possibly corresponds to TRBD2 (6 bases). The CDR3 length is 16 residues. Germline V lookup: CDR1 SNHLY, CDR2 FYNNEI. With 3 bases removed from V and 1 base from J, the gap between germline ends came to 16 bases. This chain's CDR3 is CASSDYVGGSSYEQYF. CDR3 in DNA: TGTGCCAGCAGTGATTATGTGGGGGGTTCTTCCTACGAGCAGTACTTC.

The chain has TRBV6-1 and TRBJ1-5, with 11 bases matching TRBD1. The CDR3 loop spans 20 amino acids. The germline gives CDR1 MNHNS, CDR2 SASEGT. V was pared by 1 base and J by 3 bases, with 14 bases of the junction left unmatched. As DNA, the CDR3 is TGTGCCAGCAGTGAAGAATGGACAGGGGGCTCGACAATGTACAATCAGCCCCAGCATTTT. Protein: CASSEEWTGGSTMYNQPQHF.

The CDR3 bases are TGCGCCAGCAGCCCCCCCGGGACTAGCGGGGGTGGAGAGCTGTTTTTT. Amino acid sequence: CASSPPGTSGGGELFF. The chain recombines TRBV5-1 with TRBJ2-2; TRBD2 agrees at 14 bases. The CDR3 runs to 16 residues. Unmatched junction bases numbered 10, after V lost 4 bases and J lost 11 bases. CDR1 is SGHRS, CDR2 YFSETQ, per germline. The variable domain in full, with the rest retrieved from reference TRBV5-1 and TRBJ2-2, is KAGVTQTPRYLIKTRGQQVTLSCSPISGHRSVSWYQQTPGQGLQFLFEYFSETQRNKGNFPGRFSGRQFSNSRSEMNVSTLELGDSALYLCASSPPGTSGGGELFFGEGSRLTVL.

This clone was seen a handful of times. The V call is TRBV4-1, the J call TRBJ2-1, with a tentative D call TRBD2 (5 bases). Germline V lookup: CDR1 MGHRA, CDR2 YSYEKL. Deletions cut 0 bases from V and 6 bases from J, with 9 bases between. The CDR3 has 14 residues. The CDR3 DNA sequence: TGCGCCAGCAGCCAAGAGGTGAGGGCCAATGAGCAGTTCTTC. It translates to CASSQEVRANEQFF.

There are a few counts of this clone. The chain employs TRBV7-8 and TRBJ2-5, with TRBD2 matching 7 bases. The length of the CDR3 is 16 residues. The germline V gene encodes CDR1 SGHVS and CDR2 FQNEAQ. V dropped 2 bases and J dropped 4; count of bases not matched to a gene: 10. CDR3 protein: CASSLKVRELAETQYF. The CDR3 DNA sequence: TGTGCCAGCAGCTTAAAGGTGCGGGAGCTGGCAGAGACCCAGTACTTC.

This clone has more than one count but fewer than ten. The rearrangement uses TRBV4-1 and TRBJ1-5; 7 bases align to TRBD1. Looked up from germline, CDR1 is MGHRA and CDR2 is YSYEKL. The CDR3 spans 15 residues. V trimming: 3 bases; J trimming: 2 bases; junction bases outside the gene matches: 4. For the CDR3, the DNA is TGCGCCAGCAGCCAGGCAGACAGGGGCAATCAGCCCCAGCATTTT. Protein sequence: CASSQADRGNQPQHF.

The gene calls are TRBV6-9 and TRBJ1-4, with D uncertain. The CDR3 runs 17 residues. Trimming stripped 10 bases from V and 0 bases from J, with 21 bases between. Germline CDR1 and CDR2: MNHGY and SVAAGI. In nucleotides, the CDR3 is TGTGCCACCCGACGAGGGCCCCCTTATGCAACTAATGAAAAACTGTTTTTT. It yields the protein CATRRGPPYATNEKLFF.

This rearrangement joins TRBV6-5 to TRBJ1-4; D is undetermined. The germline CDR1 and CDR2 sequences are MNHEY and SVGAGI. The CDR3 has 13 amino acids. With 0 bases removed from V and 7 bases from J, the gap between germline ends came to 6 bases. The chain's CDR3 is CASSYSEFEKLFF. CDR3 nucleotide sequence: TGTGCCAGCAGTTACTCCGAGTTTGAAAAACTGTTTTTT.

Only a few counts were recorded for this clone. This is likely a read error, given that the CDR3 carries no conserved phenylalanine or tryptophan at its end. The chain carries TRBV5-5 and TRBJ1-2; TRBD1 matches 9 bases. After removal of 2 bases from V and 2 bases from J, the junction contained 4 bases not matched to a gene. Germline-derived CDR1 and CDR2 are SGHKS and YYEKEE (reference sequence). This CDR3 has 15 residues. The CDR3 region is CASSFYGQGNYGYTL. CDR3 nucleotides: TGTGCCAGCAGCTTTTATGGACAGGGGAACTATGGCTACACCCTC.

The chain joins TRBV6-6 to TRBJ1-5; D possibly corresponds to TRBD1 (5 bases). From germline, CDR1 is MNHNY and CDR2 SVGAGI (reference sequence). This CDR3 comprises 15 residues. Trimming left V 6 bases short and J 3 bases short, with 15 bases between. CDR3 loop: CASRNPTGNNQPQHF. The CDR3 DNA sequence: TGTGCCAGCAGGAACCCTACAGGAAACAATCAGCCCCAGCATTTT.

Only a few counts were recorded for this clone. V is TRBV27 and J is TRBJ2-5; TRBD2 might be the D (6 bases). This CDR3 spans 13 amino acids. Trimming pared 4 bases from V and 7 bases from J, leaving 13 bases between. CDR1 and CDR2 from the germline V gene are MNHEY and SMNVEV (reference sequence). The CDR3 here is CASSYSSVGTQYF. The CDR3 DNA reads TGTGCCAGCAGTTATTCTAGCGTGGGGACCCAGTACTTC.

The chain is built from TRBV4-1 and TRBJ2-5; D perhaps matches TRBD2 (6 bases). The DNA end lines up better with TRBJ2-7; the J call may be wrong. CDR1 is MGHRA, CDR2 YSYEKL, per germline. The CDR3 has 17 amino acids. The CDR3: CASSQEGASALSYEQYF. The DNA of the CDR3 is TGCGCCAGCAGCCAAGAAGGGGCTAGCGCCCTCTCCTACGAGCAGTACTTC.

This chain uses TRBV7-9 with TRBJ2-1; 12 positions match TRBD2. Germline CDR1 and CDR2: SEHNR and FQNEAQ (reference sequence). The CDR3 runs 16 residues. The trim removed 5 bases at V and 4 bases at J, leaving 6 bases unmatched. The CDR3 DNA follows: TGTGCCAGCAGCGAGCGGACTAGCGGGATGTACAATGAGCAGTTCTTC. Its translation is CASSERTSGMYNEQFF.

The V call is TRBV29-1, the J call TRBJ1-2; D is unclear. The V end lost 6 bases, the J end lost 3 bases, and 11 bases lay between the germline ends. The CDR3 consists of 12 residues. The germline V gene encodes CDR1 SQVTM and CDR2 ANQGSEA. In DNA, the CDR3 is TGCAGCGTAAGAGGAGAAGACTATGGCTACACCTTC. It specifies CSVRGEDYGYTF.

This clone is categorized as medium-sized. The genes are TRBV4-1 and TRBJ2-7; possible D gene TRBD2, 5 bases. This CDR3 spans 15 amino acids. Trimming removed 0 bases at V and 0 bases at J, with 9 bases between. In germline, CDR1 is MGHRA, CDR2 YSYEKL. This CDR3 is CASSQEDSASYEQYF. CDR3 bases: TGCGCCAGCAGCCAAGAAGATAGCGCCTCCTACGAGCAGTACTTC.

DNA of the CDR3: TGTGCCAGTAGTGTACAGGGGGCGGACTATGGCTACACCTTC. Translation: CASSVQGADYGYTF. V usage is TRBV19 and J usage is TRBJ1-2; 9 nucleotides match TRBD1. Per germline, CDR1 LNHDA and CDR2 SQIVND (reference sequence). V dropped 5 bases and J dropped 3; count of bases not matched to a gene: 4. The CDR3 is 14 amino acids.

The rearrangement joins TRBV7-8 to TRBJ2-2; 14 nucleotides match TRBD2. V trimming: 5 bases; J trimming: 1 base; junction bases outside the gene matches: 3. Germline V gene data show CDR1 as SGHVS and CDR2 as FQNEAQ. The CDR3 consists of 17 residues. The CDR3 DNA reads as TGTGCCAGCAGCCCCGGACTAGCGGGAGGGAACACCGGGGAGCTGTTTTTT. Translation gives CASSPGLAGGNTGELFF.

This clone was seen a handful of times. The chain combines TRBV2 with TRBJ1-4; the D gene is possibly TRBD1 (6 bases). V was shortened by 6 bases and J by 12 bases, with 14 bases between the two germline ends. This CDR3 has 12 amino acids. Germline V lookup: CDR1 SNHLY, CDR2 FYNNEI. This chain's CDR3 is CASRQQGEELFF. The CDR3 nucleotides are TGTGCCAGCAGACAACAGGGAGAGGAACTGTTTTTT.

In DNA form, the CDR3 reads TGTGCCAGCAGTTTAAGGGGGCCCTACAATGAGCAGTTCTTC. Amino acids: CASSLRGPYNEQFF. V gene TRBV27 combines with J gene TRBJ2-1; TRBD1 aligns across 7 bases. The ends lost 2 bases at V and 2 bases at J; junction bases unmatched: 0. Per the germline V gene, CDR1 is MNHEY and CDR2 is SMNVEV (reference sequence). This CDR3 spans 14 amino acids.

This clone was seen more than once but under ten times. The rearrangement uses TRBV25-1 and TRBJ2-7, with a possible D match to TRBD1 (5 bases). Germline V gene lookup returns CDR1 MGHDK and CDR2 SYGVNS. Trimming left V 3 bases short and J 3 bases short, with 18 bases between. The CDR3 consists of 16 residues. CDR3 sequence: CASSDQGPAVLYEQYF. The CDR3 DNA follows: TGTGCCAGCAGTGATCAGGGTCCTGCCGTTCTCTACGAGCAGTACTTC.

The V gene is TRBV28, the J gene TRBJ2-7, with a possible D match to TRBD2 (5 bases). CDR1 and CDR2 from the germline V gene are MDHEN and SYDVKM. This CDR3 contains 13 residues. The V end was cut by 5 bases, the J end by 6 bases, with 14 bases between. CDR3 region: CASSLGSRAEQYF. The DNA of the CDR3 is TGTGCCAGCAGTCTGGGGAGTAGGGCCGAGCAGTACTTC.

J is TRBJ2-3 and V is TRBV10-1, with TRBD2 matching over 7 bases. This CDR3 contains 16 residues. Germline values: CDR1 WNHNN, CDR2 SYGVQD (reference sequence). Trimming took 10 bases from V and 0 from J; bases not matched to a gene: 13. The CDR3 region is CANGGREALSTDTQYF. The CDR3 nucleotides are TGCGCCAATGGGGGACGGGAGGCTTTAAGCACAGATACGCAGTATTTT.